A selection of T cell receptor beta chains follows, all from one sample in a study of shared clonotypes between healthy human individuals. Method: immunoSEQ multiplex PCR; TCRdb's copy keeps in-frame clones and lacks some. This table has fewer than 2.5 million clones, approximately 94% appearing once. Source material: naive CD4+ T cells from PBMCs. The receptors derive from a man between 18 and 35 years old in good health. Some clones in this sample may be carry-over from other donors' samples. The CDR3 runs from the conserved cysteine through the conserved F or W. The D gene is left open where the match is weak.

j_gene: TRBJ1-2
d_gene: NA
v_gene: TRBV6-5
CDR3nt: TGTGCCAGCAGACAGGACCGCGAAAATCTCTATGGCTACACCTTC
CDR3aa: CASRQDRENLYGYTF

j_gene: TRBJ2-3
d_gene: TRBD2
v_gene: TRBV4-3
CDR3nt: TGCGCCAGCAGCCAGACTAGCGCCTGGGGTGAGCAGTATTTT
CDR3aa: CASSQTSAWGEQYF

j_gene: TRBJ2-6
d_gene: NA
v_gene: TRBV5-5
CDR3nt: TGTGCCAGCAGCTTGGCGAATTCTGGGGCCAACGTCCTGACTTTC
CDR3aa: CASSLANSGANVLTF

j_gene: TRBJ2-3
d_gene: NA
v_gene: TRBV2
CDR3nt: TGTGCCAGCAGTGAAGTTACGGCAGCAGATACGCAGTATTTT
CDR3aa: CASSEVTAADTQYF

j_gene: TRBJ2-1
d_gene: TRBD2
v_gene: TRBV7-3
CDR3nt: TGTGCCAGCAGCCTACCAGGGACTAGCGGGAGGAATGAGCAGTTCTTC
CDR3aa: CASSLPGTSGRNEQFF

j_gene: TRBJ2-7
d_gene: NA
v_gene: TRBV7-9
CDR3nt: TGTGCCAGCAGCTTCCCGGGACAAACCTACGAGCAGTACTTC
CDR3aa: CASSFPGQTYEQYF

j_gene: TRBJ2-1
d_gene: NA
v_gene: TRBV7-3
CDR3nt: TGTGCCAGCAGAAAAGAGAGCGGGACAGTATACAATGAGCAGTTCTTC
CDR3aa: CASRKESGTVYNEQFF

j_gene: TRBJ2-3
d_gene: TRBD2
v_gene: TRBV28
CDR3nt: TGTGCCAGCAGTTTAGCGGGAGCTACGGATACGCAGTATTTT
CDR3aa: CASSLAGATDTQYF

j_gene: TRBJ1-1
d_gene: NA
v_gene: TRBV2
CDR3nt: TGTGCCAGCATCGAGGAACAATCGCGCACTGAAGCTTTCTTT
CDR3aa: CASIEEQSRTEAFF

j_gene: TRBJ1-1
d_gene: TRBD1
v_gene: TRBV30
CDR3nt: TGTGCCTGGAGTGGTATGGGACAGGGGGCCACTGAAGCTTTCTTT
CDR3aa: CAWSGMGQGATEAFF

j_gene: TRBJ2-3
d_gene: TRBD2
v_gene: TRBV5-1
CDR3nt: TGCGCCAGCAGCTTAGGTTCTAGCGGGAGGGCCCAGTATTTT
CDR3aa: CASSLGSSGRAQYF

j_gene: TRBJ2-5
d_gene: NA
v_gene: TRBV5-1
CDR3nt: TGCGCCAGCAGCCGATTACTAGAGGAGCAAGAGACCCAGTACTTC
CDR3aa: CASSRLLEEQETQYF